Sequencing of this T cell receptor (beta chain) was carried out in a study of technical replicates of blood from a handful of donors. CDR3 length: 15 amino acids. Germline CDR1 reads SGHRS; CDR2 reads YFSETQ. With 2 bases clipped from V and 10 bases from J, the junction kept 9 bases outside the gene matches. Libraries were prepared by immunoSEQ multiplex PCR; TCRdb keeps only in-frame clonotypes and omits some of them. The repertoire holds some 74,000 clones, with roughly 95% as singletons. This clone was seen a single time. The genes are TRBV5-1 and TRBJ2-1, with TRBD2 matching over 10 bases. The clonotype was recovered from a human donor in good health. What was sequenced was T cells isolated from PBMCs. Written as DNA, the CDR3 is TGCGCCAGCAGCTTAACAGCGGGAGGGCCGGGGGAGCAGTTCTTC. Translated, it gives CASSLTAGGPGEQFF.